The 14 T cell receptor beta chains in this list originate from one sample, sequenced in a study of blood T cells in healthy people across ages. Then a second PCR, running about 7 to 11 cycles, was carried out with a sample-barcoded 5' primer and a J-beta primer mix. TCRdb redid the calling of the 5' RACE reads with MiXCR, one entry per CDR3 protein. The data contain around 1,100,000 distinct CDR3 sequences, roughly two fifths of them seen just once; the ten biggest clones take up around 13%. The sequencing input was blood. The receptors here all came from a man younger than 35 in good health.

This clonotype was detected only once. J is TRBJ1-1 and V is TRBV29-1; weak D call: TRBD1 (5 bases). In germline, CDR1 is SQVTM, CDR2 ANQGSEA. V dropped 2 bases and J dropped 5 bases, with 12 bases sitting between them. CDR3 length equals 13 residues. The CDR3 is CSVETQGRTEAFF. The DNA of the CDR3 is TGCAGCGTTGAAACCCAGGGTCGGACTGAAGCTTTCTTT.

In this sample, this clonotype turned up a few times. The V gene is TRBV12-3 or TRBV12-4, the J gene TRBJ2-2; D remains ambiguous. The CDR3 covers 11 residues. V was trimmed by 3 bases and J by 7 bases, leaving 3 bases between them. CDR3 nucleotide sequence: TGTGCCAGCAGTTTTAACGGGGAGCTGTTTTTT. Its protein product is CASSFNGELFF.

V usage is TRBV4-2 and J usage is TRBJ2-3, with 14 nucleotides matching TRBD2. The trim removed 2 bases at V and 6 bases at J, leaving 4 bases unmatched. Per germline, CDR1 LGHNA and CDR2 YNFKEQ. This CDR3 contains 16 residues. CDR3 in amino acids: CASSQPTSGRADTQYF. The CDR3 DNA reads TGTGCCAGCAGCCAACCGACTAGCGGGAGGGCGGATACGCAGTATTTT.

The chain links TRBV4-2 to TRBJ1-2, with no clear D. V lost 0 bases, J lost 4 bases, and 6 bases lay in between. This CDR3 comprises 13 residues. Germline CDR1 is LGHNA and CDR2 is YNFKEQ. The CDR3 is CASSQDTPYGYTF. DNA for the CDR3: TGTGCCAGCAGCCAAGATACCCCCTATGGCTACACCTTC.

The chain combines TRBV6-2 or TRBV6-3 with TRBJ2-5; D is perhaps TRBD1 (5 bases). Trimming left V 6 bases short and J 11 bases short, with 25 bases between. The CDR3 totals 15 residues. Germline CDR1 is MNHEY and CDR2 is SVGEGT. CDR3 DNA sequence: TGTGCCAGCAGGAAAGGGGTAAGGACACAATATGAGCAGTACTTC. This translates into CASRKGVRTQYEQYF.

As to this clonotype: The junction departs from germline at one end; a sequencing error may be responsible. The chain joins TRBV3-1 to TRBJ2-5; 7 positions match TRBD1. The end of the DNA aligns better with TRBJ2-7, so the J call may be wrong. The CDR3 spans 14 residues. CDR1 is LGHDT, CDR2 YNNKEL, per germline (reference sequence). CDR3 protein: CSSSPRTGSYEQYF. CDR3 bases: TGTTCCAGCAGCCCCCGGACAGGTTCCTACGAGCAGTACTTC.

CDR3 sequence: CASNKGWGTDTQYF. CDR3 bases: TGTGCCAGCAATAAGGGCTGGGGCACAGATACGCAGTATTTT. V usage is TRBV9 and J usage is TRBJ2-3; no clear D gene. Trimming took 6 bases from V and 1 from J, leaving 12 bases between them. Germline CDR1 is SGDLS and CDR2 is YYNGEE. The CDR3 spans 14 residues.

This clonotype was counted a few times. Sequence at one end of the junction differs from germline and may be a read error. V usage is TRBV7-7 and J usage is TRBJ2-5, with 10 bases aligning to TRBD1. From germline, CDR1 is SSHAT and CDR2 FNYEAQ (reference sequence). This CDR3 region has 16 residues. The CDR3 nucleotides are TGTGCTAGCAGCTTCACCGTCGGGACAGGGGAAGAGACCCAGTACTTC. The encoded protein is CASSFTVGTGEETQYF.

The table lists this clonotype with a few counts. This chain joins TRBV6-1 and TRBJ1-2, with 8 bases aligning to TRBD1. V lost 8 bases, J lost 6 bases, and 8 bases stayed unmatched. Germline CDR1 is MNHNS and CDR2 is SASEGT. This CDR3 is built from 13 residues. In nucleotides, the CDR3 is TGTGCCAGCCGGTGGGACAGGACAGATGGCTACACCTTC. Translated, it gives CASRWDRTDGYTF.

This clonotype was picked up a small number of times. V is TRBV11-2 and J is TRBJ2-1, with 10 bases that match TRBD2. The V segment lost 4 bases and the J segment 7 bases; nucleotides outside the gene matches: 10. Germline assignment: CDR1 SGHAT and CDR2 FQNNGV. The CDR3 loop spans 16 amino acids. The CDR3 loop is CASSSALAGDLNEQFF. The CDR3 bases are TGTGCCAGCAGCTCGGCTCTAGCGGGGGACCTTAATGAGCAGTTCTTC.

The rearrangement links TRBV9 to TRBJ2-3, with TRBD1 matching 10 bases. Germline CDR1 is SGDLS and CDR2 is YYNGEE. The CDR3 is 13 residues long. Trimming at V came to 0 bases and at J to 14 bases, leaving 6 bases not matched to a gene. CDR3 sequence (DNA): TGTGCCAGCAGCGTAGCGGACAGGGGGGCTCGGTATTTT. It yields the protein CASSVADRGARYF.

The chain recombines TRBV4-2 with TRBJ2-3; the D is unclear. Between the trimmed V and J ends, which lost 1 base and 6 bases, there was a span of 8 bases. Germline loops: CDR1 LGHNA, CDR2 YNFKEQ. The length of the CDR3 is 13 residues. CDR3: CASSQVPSDTQYF. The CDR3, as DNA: TGTGCCAGCAGCCAAGTTCCCTCGGATACGCAGTATTTT.

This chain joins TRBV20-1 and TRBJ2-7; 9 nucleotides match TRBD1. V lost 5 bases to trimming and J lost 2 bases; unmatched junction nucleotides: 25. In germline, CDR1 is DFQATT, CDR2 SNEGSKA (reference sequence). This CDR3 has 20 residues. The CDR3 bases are TGCAGTGCTTCCATTGAGCTTTCCCGGGACAGGGCCGGGGACCCCTACGAGCAGTACTTC. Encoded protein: CSASIELSRDRAGDPYEQYF.

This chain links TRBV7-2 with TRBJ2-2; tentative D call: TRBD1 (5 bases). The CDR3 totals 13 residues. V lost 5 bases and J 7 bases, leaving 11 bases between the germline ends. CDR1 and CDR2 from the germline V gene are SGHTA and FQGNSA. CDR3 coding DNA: TGTGCCAGCAGCCTGGACATAATCGGGGAGCTGTTTTTT. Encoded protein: CASSLDIIGELFF.